This record covers a single TCR beta chain. Its antigen is unidentified. Unique molecular identifiers were used to barcode this TCRbeta library. TCRdb itself ran the PCR reads through MiXCR, one entry per CDR3 protein. The repertoire holds about 240,000 distinct CDR3 sequences, with about 23% as singletons. The V gene end was trimmed by 8 bases and the J gene end by 4 bases; junction bases not matched to a gene: 5. Germline V gene lookup returns CDR1 SNHLY and CDR2 FYNNEI. The CDR3 contains 12 residues. This record comes from a study of T-cell reconstitution after alpha-beta-depleted transplantation in children. Study conclusions and caveats: Hyperexpanded clones declined; after one year, newly produced T cells mostly supplied diversity. Several hundred expanded graft clones reportedly were the source of alpha-beta T cells about two months after transplant.

This clonotype was obtained from a girl under 10 years old with Fanconi anemia, due to receive a stem cell transplant. Specimen: PBMCs, collected before TCRalphabeta/CD19-depleted stem cell transplant. V gene TRBV2 combines with J gene TRBJ2-7; 7 positions match TRBD2. CDR3: CASPQRGYEQYF. The CDR3 DNA reads TGTGCCAGCCCCCAGCGGGGATACGAGCAGTACTTC.